A single sample is the source of the 27 T cell receptor beta chains below, sequenced in a study of blood T cell repertoires in COVID-19. Profiling relied on immunoSEQ multiplex PCR, and the TCRdb table lists in-frame clones only, not all of them. The table shows some 45,000 clones, with about 90% occurring only once. The sequencing sample was made of peripheral blood. The receptors derive from a man over 45 with active COVID-19.

The rearrangement uses TRBV7-9 and TRBJ2-2; TRBD2 aligns across 8 bases. This CDR3 comprises 15 residues. Germline V gene lookup returns CDR1 SEHNR and CDR2 FQNEAQ (reference sequence). Trimming took 8 bases from V and 1 from J; bases not matched to a gene: 6. Here the CDR3 reads CASLREGRNTGELFF. CDR3 nucleotides: TGTGCCAGCCTCCGGGAGGGCCGGAACACCGGGGAGCTGTTTTTT.

This chain joins TRBV6-5 and TRBJ2-7; 7 bases match TRBD2. The germline V gene encodes CDR1 MNHEY and CDR2 SVGAGI. The ends lost 8 bases at V and 7 bases at J; junction bases unmatched: 14. There are 14 residues in the CDR3. CDR3 region: CASGREFPSGEQYF. The CDR3 nucleotides read TGTGCCAGCGGGCGGGAGTTCCCCTCGGGAGAGCAGTACTTC.

The J gene is TRBJ2-1, the V gene TRBV7-9, with a weak D call TRBD2 (5 bases). The V gene's germline CDR1 is SEHNR and CDR2 FQNEAQ (reference sequence). The CDR3 runs to 12 residues. Trimming left V 1 base short and J 8 bases short, with 6 bases between. The DNA of the CDR3 is TGTGCCAGCAGCTTAGGAGGGCATGAGCAGTTCTTC. This encodes CASSLGGHEQFF.

The chain carries TRBV6-1 and TRBJ2-3, with a tentative D call TRBD2 (6 bases). This CDR3 contains 17 residues. Per the germline V gene, CDR1 is MNHNS and CDR2 is SASEGT. V shed 3 bases and J shed 0 bases, with 16 bases lying between them. In DNA, the CDR3 is TGTGCCAGCAGTGACCTGCTCGGCGGGGTAAGCACAGATACGCAGTATTTT. Translating it yields CASSDLLGGVSTDTQYF.

This chain uses TRBV5-1 with TRBJ2-5; 11 nucleotides line up with TRBD2. The CDR3 consists of 15 residues. Germline lookup yields CDR1 SGHRS and CDR2 YFSETQ. V shed 7 bases and J 4 bases; nucleotides not matched to a gene: 9. In DNA form, the CDR3 reads TGCGCCAGCGCAACATCTAGCGGGAGGACAGAGACCCAGTACTTC. It yields the protein CASATSSGRTETQYF.

The genes are TRBV18 and TRBJ2-3; the D gene is possibly TRBD1 (6 bases). The CDR3 runs to 13 residues. Trimming pared 3 bases from V and 6 bases from J, leaving 10 bases between. Per germline, CDR1 KGHSH and CDR2 LQKENI. CDR3 in amino acids: CASSPPDRDTQYF. CDR3 DNA: TGTGCCAGCTCACCCCCTGACAGGGATACGCAGTATTTT.

This clone was detected a few times. The genes are TRBV28 and TRBJ2-7; 8 bases match TRBD2. Germline V gene lookup returns CDR1 MDHEN and CDR2 SYDVKM. The CDR3 length is 13 residues. Trimming removed 8 bases from V and 7 bases from J; junction bases left unmatched: 10. The CDR3: CASGPGGAHEQYF. CDR3 nucleotides: TGTGCCAGCGGGCCCGGGGGGGCGCATGAGCAGTACTTC.

This chain joins TRBV15 and TRBJ2-7, with 11 bases identical to TRBD2. From germline, CDR1 is LNHNV and CDR2 YYDKDF (reference sequence). This CDR3 comprises 13 residues. The V and J ends lost 8 bases and 3 bases, in that order; junction bases with no gene match: 3. The CDR3 DNA sequence: TGTGCCACCGGACTAGCGGGCGGCTACGAGCAGTACTTC. This gives the protein CATGLAGGYEQYF.

The chain is built from TRBV9 and TRBJ2-1; 8 nucleotides align to TRBD2. This CDR3 is 13 amino acids long. The V gene end was trimmed by 3 bases and the J gene end by 9 bases; junction bases not matched to a gene: 5. Germline V gene data show CDR1 as SGDLS and CDR2 as YYNGEE. The CDR3 coding sequence is TGTGCCAGCAGCGCCCTCACTAGCGGTGAGCAGTTCTTC. Translating gives CASSALTSGEQFF.

The chain employs TRBV6-4 and TRBJ2-6, with 10 bases that match TRBD2. The V and J ends lost 2 bases and 2 bases, in that order; junction bases with no gene match: 3. This CDR3 has 17 amino acids. Germline V lookup: CDR1 MRHNA, CDR2 SNTAGT. CDR3 bases: TGTGCCAGCAGTGACGAGGGACTAGCGCCTGGGGCCAACGTCCTGACTTTC. Its translation is CASSDEGLAPGANVLTF.

The J gene is TRBJ2-3, the V gene TRBV30, with 7 bases lining up with TRBD1. This CDR3 is built from 14 residues. J lost 3 bases, V lost 2 bases, and 5 bases had no gene match. CDR1 and CDR2 from the germline V gene are GTSNPN and SVGIG (reference sequence). The CDR3 sequence is CAWSSRGKTDTQYF. CDR3 nucleotides: TGTGCCTGGAGTAGCAGGGGGAAAACAGATACGCAGTATTTT. Drawing the rest from reference TRBV30 and TRBJ2-3, the complete variable domain is SQTIHQWPATLVQPVGSPLSLECTVEGTSNPNLYWYRQAAGRGLQLLFYSVGIGQISSEVPQNLSASRPQDRQFILSSKKLLLSDSGFYLCAWSSRGKTDTQYFGPGTRLTVL.

The chain has TRBV28 and TRBJ1-2, with D uncertain. V was shortened by 7 bases and J by 4 bases, with 13 bases between the two germline ends. This CDR3 is built from 13 residues. CDR1 and CDR2 (germline): MDHEN, SYDVKM. CDR3 coding DNA: TGTGCCAGCACCCTCCGGGTCGGCTATGGCTACACCTTC. This sequence encodes CASTLRVGYGYTF.

This rearrangement joins TRBV2 to TRBJ2-1, with 11 bases matching TRBD2. Germline CDR1 reads SNHLY; CDR2 reads FYNNEI. The J segment lost 4 bases and the V segment lost 6 bases, leaving 8 bases of the junction unmatched. The CDR3 has 16 amino acids. The CDR3 reads CASRKVAGGLYNEQFF. CDR3 nucleotide sequence: TGTGCCAGCAGGAAGGTAGCGGGAGGGCTTTACAATGAGCAGTTCTTC.

This clone was seen a few times. The chain recombines TRBV14 with TRBJ2-5; 7 bases align to TRBD1. Germline-derived CDR1 and CDR2 are SGHDN and FVKESK. Trimming at V came to 1 base and at J to 4 bases, leaving 6 bases not matched to a gene. The CDR3 loop spans 15 amino acids. The CDR3 DNA reads TGTGCCAGCAGCCAAGGACAGGGAAGGAGAGAGACCCAGTACTTC. The encoded protein is CASSQGQGRRETQYF.

J is TRBJ2-3 and V is TRBV24-1; 9 bases fit TRBD1. CDR1 and CDR2 (germline): KGHDR, SFDVKD. With 3 bases clipped from V and 6 bases from J, the junction kept 9 bases outside the gene matches. The CDR3 covers 16 residues. In DNA form, the CDR3 reads TGTGCCACCAGTGATCCCGCGACAGGGGGAAGGGATACGCAGTATTTT. It encodes CATSDPATGGRDTQYF.

This clone was seen just once. This chain's CDR3 is CASSQGWGQGAGGYTF. CDR3 bases: TGTGCCAGCAGCCAGGGGTGGGGACAGGGGGCTGGCGGCTACACCTTC. This rearrangement joins TRBV4-2 to TRBJ1-2; 12 bases fit TRBD1. The CDR3 consists of 16 residues. Germline CDR1 LGHNA, CDR2 YNFKEQ. The ends lost 3 bases at V and 8 bases at J; junction bases unmatched: 10.

V and J are TRBV6-1 and TRBJ2-7; D not resolved. Germline V gene lookup returns CDR1 MNHNS and CDR2 SASEGT. This CDR3 region has 14 residues. The V end lost 1 base, the J end lost 0 bases, and 7 bases lay between the germline ends. The CDR3 is CASSEEASSYEQYF. The CDR3 DNA follows: TGTGCCAGCAGTGAAGAAGCTAGCTCCTACGAGCAGTACTTC.

This sequence joins TRBV3-1 (or the pseudogene TRBV3-2) and TRBJ2-7; TRBD1 agrees at 9 bases. Losses at the gene ends were 4 bases for V and 3 bases for J; bases not matched to a gene: 1. CDR3 size: 13 residues. CDR1 is LGHDT, CDR2 YNNKEL, per germline (reference sequence). CDR3 sequence reads: CASSRDRDYEQYF. Here the CDR3 DNA reads TGTGCCAGCAGCCGGGACAGGGACTACGAGCAGTACTTC.

The gene calls are TRBV28 and TRBJ1-5; D not resolved. Trimming pared 5 bases from V and 6 bases from J, leaving 20 bases between. The CDR3 loop spans 16 amino acids. The V gene's germline CDR1 is MDHEN and CDR2 SYDVKM. The CDR3 loop is CASSSPRGEMGQPQHF. The CDR3 DNA is TGTGCCAGCAGTAGCCCTCGCGGGGAAATGGGTCAGCCCCAGCATTTT.

This chain links TRBV24-1 with TRBJ2-5, with a tentative D call TRBD2 (5 bases). This CDR3 contains 14 residues. Germline V CDR1 and CDR2: KGHDR, SFDVKD. V gave up 6 bases and J gave up 2 bases, with 12 bases separating them. The CDR3 DNA sequence: TGTGCCACCAGTCGGAGTAGCGCACAAGAGACCCAGTACTTC. Translation gives CATSRSSAQETQYF.

The V and J genes are TRBV5-5 and TRBJ1-5; D gene ambiguous. Germline-derived CDR1 and CDR2 are SGHKS and YYEKEE (reference sequence). This CDR3 is 15 amino acids long. Trimming took off 1 base at V and 0 bases at J, with 8 bases between the two ends. The CDR3 sequence: CASSLREFSNQPQHF. The DNA for the CDR3 is TGTGCCAGCAGCTTGAGAGAATTTAGCAATCAGCCCCAGCATTTT.

This chain uses TRBV4-1 with TRBJ2-7, with 7 positions matching TRBD2. J gave up 2 bases and V 2 bases, and 6 bases lay outside the gene matches. CDR3 length: 15 residues. Germline CDR1 is MGHRA and CDR2 is YSYEKL. The CDR3: CASSQYSGGPYEQYF. In DNA, the CDR3 is TGCGCCAGCAGCCAATACTCGGGGGGACCCTACGAGCAGTACTTC.

The rearrangement links TRBV11-2 to TRBJ2-7; 12 bases are shared with TRBD2. With V trimmed by 7 bases and J by 0 bases, 4 bases remained unmatched. CDR1 and CDR2 from the germline V gene are SGHAT and FQNNGV. The CDR3 spans 15 residues. CDR3 amino acids: CASTLAGGDSYEQYF. The CDR3, as DNA: TGTGCCAGCACCCTAGCGGGGGGGGACTCCTACGAGCAGTACTTC.

This chain uses TRBV25-1 with TRBJ2-6; D is perhaps TRBD1 (5 bases). In germline, CDR1 is MGHDK, CDR2 SYGVNS. CDR3 length: 14 amino acids. The V end was cut by 3 bases, the J end by 2 bases, with 5 bases between. The CDR3 is CASSDRAGANVLTF. Here the CDR3 DNA reads TGTGCCAGCAGTGACAGGGCTGGGGCCAACGTCCTGACTTTC.

This sequence joins TRBV2 and TRBJ1-5; 7 bases line up with TRBD1. The CDR3 loop spans 14 amino acids. The germline V gene encodes CDR1 SNHLY and CDR2 FYNNEI. Losses at the gene ends were 8 bases for V and 2 bases for J; bases not matched to a gene: 6. CDR3 residues: CASQGESGNQPQHF. The CDR3 DNA sequence: TGTGCCAGCCAGGGGGAGTCTGGCAATCAGCCCCAGCATTTT.

The chain links TRBV6-1 to TRBJ2-7; no reliable D call. V was clipped by 3 bases and J by 0 bases, with 9 bases between them. The germline gives CDR1 MNHNS, CDR2 SASEGT. The CDR3 is 14 amino acids. The DNA of the CDR3 is TGTGCCAGCAGTGAGGTTCAGGCCTCCTACGAGCAGTACTTC. This encodes CASSEVQASYEQYF.

This clone was found once. The rearrangement joins TRBV30 to TRBJ1-1; D is perhaps TRBD1 (6 bases). Trimming left V 2 bases short and J 7 bases short, with 11 bases between. This CDR3 region has 12 residues. From germline, CDR1 is GTSNPN and CDR2 SVGIG (reference sequence). The CDR3 loop is CAWSIGGIEAFF. Written as DNA, the CDR3 is TGTGCCTGGAGTATAGGGGGAATTGAAGCTTTCTTT.